The 18 T cell receptor beta chains below all came from one sample that was sequenced in a study of synovial regulatory T cells in juvenile arthritis. Only in-frame clones appear in the TCRdb table, and some are missing; sequencing was by immunoSEQ multiplex PCR. The sample features approximately 9,900 clones, with less than 0.75% in its top ten. Material for sequencing was Treg cells from blood. Subset specified: remaining (HLA-DR-negative) circulating blood Treg cells. The receptors derive from a donor under 30 with juvenile idiopathic arthritis.

This rearrangement joins TRBV7-6 to TRBJ2-5; the D call from TCRdb, TRBD2, cannot be confirmed without DNA. CDR1 SGHVS and CDR2 FNYEAQ come from the germline V gene. The CDR3 runs 15 residues. Only the protein is on record. CDR3 region: CASSEHGGAQETQYF.

The rearrangement links TRBV7-2 to TRBJ2-7; TCRdb indicates TRBD2, and absent DNA this call remains unverified. The CDR3 covers 15 residues. No DNA was logged. Germline CDR1 is SGHTA and CDR2 is FQGNSA. CDR3 residues: CASSGGGLPVGKQYF.

V and J are TRBV6-9 and TRBJ2-7; TCRdb designates TRBD2, a call that cannot be tested without DNA. Germline lookup yields CDR1 MNHGY and CDR2 SVAAGI. CDR3 length: 15 amino acids. No DNA is listed. CDR3 region: CASSYSRLPTYEQYF.

V and J are TRBV7-8 and TRBJ1-1; TCRdb outputs TRBD1, but without DNA this stays unchecked. The CDR3 is 14 amino acids. The DNA is unrecorded. Germline CDR1 SGHVS, CDR2 FQNEAQ. The CDR3 protein is CASRHLGQNTEAFF.

The J gene is TRBJ1-3, the V gene TRBV2; the D call from TCRdb, TRBD1, cannot be confirmed without DNA. CDR3 length equals 15 residues. No coding sequence is recorded. CDR1 and CDR2 from the germline V gene are SNHLY and FYNNEI. The CDR3 spells CASSPGQVSGNTIYF.

The rearrangement links TRBV6-5 to TRBJ1-5. The CDR3 consists of 13 residues. The coding DNA is unavailable. The germline V gene has CDR1 MNHEY and CDR2 SVGAGI. CDR3 amino acids: CASSYPPHQPQHF.

The V call is TRBV23-1, the J call TRBJ1-4. TRBV23-1 is an ORF, with its function uncertain. This CDR3 is 13 amino acids long. Only the protein is on record. CDR3 region: CASSERQNEKLFF.

The chain uses TRBV5-4 and TRBJ1-5. This CDR3 spans 16 amino acids. The DNA is unrecorded. Germline V gene sequence: CDR1 SGHNT, CDR2 YYREEE (reference sequence). This CDR3 reads CASSLGGRSSNQPQHF.

The genes are TRBV5-1 and TRBJ1-3. The germline V gene encodes CDR1 SGHRS and CDR2 YFSETQ. CDR3 size: 15 residues. The nucleotide record is missing. This CDR3 is CASSYGSAGGNTIYF.

The chain recombines TRBV18 with TRBJ1-2; the D call of TRBD1 rests on TCRdb alone, since no DNA is present to check it. Germline CDR1 KGHSH, CDR2 LQKENI. The CDR3 covers 13 residues. Only the protein sequence is given. The CDR3 region is CASTPQGTYGYTF.

This sequence joins TRBV11-2 and TRBJ1-2; TCRdb designates TRBD1, a call that cannot be tested without DNA. The germline V gene has CDR1 SGHAT and CDR2 FQNNGV. The CDR3 covers 14 residues. There is no recorded DNA. The CDR3 loop reads CASSLGSGHYGYTF.

The J gene is TRBJ1-2, the V gene TRBV5-1. Germline lookup yields CDR1 SGHRS and CDR2 YFSETQ. The CDR3 has 14 amino acids. The DNA sequence is not available. The CDR3 is CASSKGIGSYGYTF.

The chain carries TRBV10-1 and TRBJ2-1; the D gene TCRdb calls, TRBD2, cannot be checked with no DNA. The CDR3 length is 14 residues. Only the protein sequence is given. Germline CDR1 and CDR2: WNHNN and SYGVQD (reference sequence). Here the CDR3 reads CASRLVADYNEQFF.

This chain connects TRBV11-2 to TRBJ1-2. CDR1 is SGHAT, CDR2 FQNNGV, per germline. This CDR3 spans 18 amino acids. The protein alone is recorded here. CDR3 protein: CASSEWPVLVRRDYGYTF. The full variable domain, completed using reference TRBV11-2 and TRBJ1-2, is EAGVAQSPRYKIIEKRQSVAFWCNPISGHATLYWYQQILGQGPKLLIQFQNNGVVDDSQLPKDRFSAERLKGVDSTLKIQPAKLEDSAVYLCASSEWPVLVRRDYGYTFGSGTRLTVV.

This chain uses TRBV7-6 with TRBJ1-1; the TCRdb call, TRBD1, lacks DNA for checking. The germline gives CDR1 SGHVS, CDR2 FNYEAQ. The CDR3 totals 15 residues. DNA for this receptor is not on file. CDR3 in amino acids: CASSLMGAGSDEAFF. Combining the CDR3 with reference TRBV7-6 and TRBJ1-1 gives the whole variable domain GAGVSQSPRYKVTKRGQDVALRCDPISGHVSLYWYRQALGQGPEFLTYFNYEAQQDKSGLPNDRFSAERPEGSISTLTIQRTEQRDSAMYRCASSLMGAGSDEAFFGQGTRLTVV.

The rearrangement uses TRBV7-2 and TRBJ2-7. The CDR3 runs 14 residues. No DNA appears here. Germline assignment: CDR1 SGHTA and CDR2 FQGNSA. The CDR3 loop is CASSLGLGTYEQYF.

The rearrangement joins TRBV12-5 to TRBJ2-5; the TCRdb D gene call, TRBD1, has no DNA to confirm it. The length of the CDR3 is 12 residues. Only the protein is available. Germline loops: CDR1 LGHNT, CDR2 FRNRAP. CDR3 sequence reads: CASGMTGSGQYF.

The rearrangement joins TRBV28 to TRBJ2-5; TCRdb outputs TRBD2, but without DNA this stays unchecked. From germline, CDR1 is MDHEN and CDR2 SYDVKM. The CDR3 runs to 15 residues. No DNA appears here. CDR3 in amino acids: CASSLGFSGQETQYF.